This TCR beta chain was identified in a study of T cells in Graves' hyperthyroidism and ophthalmopathy. Overall study findings and caveats: Ophthalmopathy cases were set apart from stable hyperthyroidism by a 13 V-J model. Blood also showed most of the thyroid clonotypes that were expanded above 0.001.

At least ten counts were recorded for this clonotype. Its antigen is not known. Exclusions: uncontrolled infection, other autoimmune disease, pregnancy, lactation. It was less than 13 ml of fresh peripheral blood that supplied the PBMCs. This CDR3 is 13 amino acids long. Germline lookup yields CDR1 SGHTA and CDR2 FQGTGA. Trimming cost V 6 bases and J 7 bases; bases outside gene matches: 3. Authors of the study amplified TCR beta CDR3 regions from RNA transcripts. HTBI primers were the set used in a first-round RT-PCR of the TCR CDR3. MiXCR, applied by TCRdb to the multiplex PCR reads, yields one record per CDR3 protein. Altogether more than 150,000 distinct CDR3 sequences are present, about 17% being singletons, with the ten largest covering approximately 28%.

This clonotype was obtained from a woman between 45 and 60 years old with Graves' hyperthyroidism. Sequencing was done on a sample of blood. The rearrangement uses TRBV7-3 and TRBJ1-6; 7 positions match TRBD1. The CDR3: CASSPGQNSPLHF. The CDR3 DNA reads as TGTGCCAGCAGTCCGGGACAGAATTCACCCCTCCACTTT.